This T cell receptor (beta chain) comes out of a study of PD-L1 blockade in urothelial cancer. Study-level information: The number of prior chemotherapy regimens per patient was 0 to 3. At 6 weeks and at 3 weeks (second dose) after treatment start, blood was analyzed.

Patients presented with locally advanced or metastatic urothelial carcinoma. Only in-frame clones appear in the TCRdb table, and some are missing; sequencing was by immunoSEQ multiplex PCR. The sample holds 14,000 to 15,000 clones, over 75% seen once. The J segment lost 0 bases and the V segment lost 1 base, leaving 5 bases of the junction unmatched. Per germline, CDR1 MGHRA and CDR2 YSYEKL. CDR3 length: 18 amino acids. Findings and caveats of the study: Patients with below-median pretreatment blood clonality survived longer.

About this clone: Its matching antigen is unknown.

This TCR was recovered from a man between 65 and 85 years old with urothelial cancer. Sequencing was performed on PBMCs, taken around atezolizumab (anti-PD-L1) treatment. The V gene is TRBV4-1, the J gene TRBJ2-4, with 11 bases identical to TRBD2. The CDR3 coding sequence is TGCGCCAGCAGCCAAGGACTAGCGGGGATCTTAGCCAAAAACATTCAGTACTTC. It yields the protein CASSQGLAGILAKNIQYF.